Listed below are T cell receptor beta chains from one sample, sequenced in a study of T cell responses to AZD1222 COVID-19 vaccine. Measured with immunoSEQ multiplex PCR; TCRdb has only the in-frame clones, and not every one. The data contain around 67,000 clones, 84% of them singletons. Sample: peripheral blood, taken on day 0 of AZD1222 vaccination. The receptors derive from an adult in good health. CDR3s include the opening cysteine and the closing phenylalanine or tryptophan. Each record gives: CDR3 protein, CDR3 DNA, J gene, D gene, clone size, V gene. The D gene is left open where the match is weak. Clone size is not always given. Where it is, it says once, few, many or a class for expanded clones.

CASSSGQGGQPQHF TGTGCCAGCAGCTCCGGGCAGGGCGGTCAGCCCCAGCATTTT TRBJ1-5 - - TRBV3-1/TRBV3-2
CAWSSGTVNQPQHF TGTGCCTGGAGTTCCGGGACAGTAAATCAGCCCCAGCATTTT TRBJ1-5 TRBD1 - TRBV30
CASSVVSTGVSEQYF TGTGCCAGCAGCGTAGTTTCGACGGGAGTCAGCGAGCAGTACTTC TRBJ2-7 - - TRBV9
CASSPGRVRGSYEQYF TGTGCCAGCAGCCCCGGTCGTGTCAGGGGCTCCTACGAGCAGTACTTC TRBJ2-7 - - TRBV7-2
CSALQETQYF TGCAGTGCTCTTCAAGAGACCCAGTACTTC TRBJ2-5 - - TRBV20-1
CASTRGANEKLFF TGTGCCAGCACCCGAGGCGCGAATGAAAAACTGTTTTTT TRBJ1-4 - - TRBV7-9
CASSLVENTGELFF TGCGCCAGCAGCTTGGTTGAGAACACCGGGGAGCTGTTTTTT TRBJ2-2 - - TRBV5-1
CASTATGPYGYTF TGTGCCAGTACCGCGACAGGTCCCTATGGCTACACCTTC TRBJ1-2 - - TRBV19
CASSFGQGTDTQYF TGCGCCAGCAGCTTCGGACAGGGCACAGATACGCAGTATTTT TRBJ2-3 TRBD1 - TRBV5-1
CASSQLSGDGQPQHF TGTGCCAGCAGCCAATTATCTGGGGATGGCCAGCCCCAGCATTTT TRBJ1-5 - many TRBV3-1/TRBV3-2
CASSLKLEQYF TGCGCCAGCAGCTTGAAGCTCGAGCAGTACTTC TRBJ2-7 - - TRBV5-1
CASSQDSPSWSNQPQHF TGTGCCAGCAGCCAAGATAGCCCGTCTTGGAGCAATCAGCCCCAGCATTTT TRBJ1-5 - - TRBV4-2
CASRFPGQRNSPLHF TGTGCCAGCAGATTCCCGGGACAGAGAAATTCACCCCTCCACTTT TRBJ1-6 TRBD1 - TRBV6-5
CASGLVLGQDYEQYF TGTGCTAGTGGTTTGGTACTCGGACAGGACTACGAGCAGTACTTC TRBJ2-7 TRBD1 - TRBV12-5
CASSPATRTTNTEAFF TGCGCCAGCAGCCCAGCAACCCGGACGACGAACACTGAAGCTTTCTTT TRBJ1-1 - - TRBV5-1
CASSGSGEGAAQYF TGTGCCAGCAGCGGGAGTGGTGAGGGGGCGGCCCAGTACTTC TRBJ2-5 TRBD1 - TRBV7-9
CASSYSRVNYGYTF TGTGCCAGCAGTTATTCACGGGTTAACTATGGCTACACCTTC TRBJ1-2 - - TRBV6-5
CASSTPGQSTDTQYF TGTGCCAGCAGTACGCCGGGACAGAGCACAGATACGCAGTATTTT TRBJ2-3 TRBD1 - TRBV28
CASSLRTGKEKLFF TGTGCCAGCAGCTTGAGGACAGGGAAAGAAAAACTGTTTTTT TRBJ1-4 TRBD1 - TRBV5-8
CASSFGQAGDEQFF TGCGCCAGCAGCTTTGGACAGGCGGGGGATGAGCAGTTCTTC TRBJ2-1 - - TRBV5-1
CASSQDRWTSGEQYF TGCGCCAGCAGCCAAGATCGTTGGACCTCGGGGGAGCAGTACTTC TRBJ2-7 - - TRBV4-3
CASKEGLYQETQYF TGTGCCAGCAAGGAAGGATTGTACCAAGAGACCCAGTACTTC TRBJ2-5 - - TRBV27
CASSLGLGLAMNTEAFF TGTGCCAGCAGCCTGGGGCTGGGACTTGCCATGAACACTGAAGCTTTCTTT TRBJ1-1 - - TRBV5-8
CASNVEDYSYEQYF TGTGCCAGCAATGTAGAGGACTACTCCTACGAGCAGTACTTC TRBJ2-7 - - TRBV2
CASSTLDRGRRETQYF TGTGCCAGCAGCACTCTGGACAGGGGGCGCAGGGAGACCCAGTACTTC TRBJ2-5 - - TRBV21-1
CASSPGQGTQYF TGCGCCAGCAGCCCGGGACAGGGAACGCAGTATTTT TRBJ2-3 TRBD1 - TRBV4-3
CASSQPGAQHF TGTGCCAGCAGTCAACCCGGGGCCCAGCATTTT TRBJ1-5 - - TRBV28
CASSEARSSGELFF TGTGCCAGCAGTGAAGCGCGCAGTTCCGGGGAGCTGTTTTTT TRBJ2-2 - - TRBV6-1
CASGLARGMQDTQYF TGTGCTAGTGGCCTCGCAAGGGGGATGCAAGATACGCAGTATTTT TRBJ2-3 - - TRBV12-5
CASSPWTVAGELFF TGTGCCAGTAGTCCGTGGACAGTCGCCGGGGAGCTGTTTTTT TRBJ2-2 - once TRBV19
CASSLDANFLNLYEQYF TGTGCCAGCAGCTTAGATGCAAACTTCCTGAACCTTTACGAGCAGTACTTC TRBJ2-7 - - TRBV11-2
CASSLGDRGLAYEQYF TGTGCCAGCAGCTTGGGAGACAGGGGGCTAGCCTACGAGCAGTACTTC TRBJ2-7 TRBD1 - TRBV5-8
CASSLLAAYNEQFF TGTGCCAGCAGTTTACTAGCGGCCTACAATGAGCAGTTCTTC TRBJ2-1 TRBD2 - TRBV6-2/TRBV6-3
CASSLTGGSPYEQYF TGTGCCAGTAGTCTGACAGGGGGTAGCCCCTACGAGCAGTACTTC TRBJ2-7 TRBD1 - TRBV19
CASSLKRGGSGELFF TGTGCCAGCAGCTTGAAAAGGGGGGGGTCCGGGGAGCTGTTTTTT TRBJ2-2 - - TRBV11-3
CASSQDGGNTIYF TGTGCCAGCTCACAAGACGGTGGAAACACCATATATTTT TRBJ1-3 - - TRBV18
CASSPGHGATEAFF TGTGCCAGCAGCCCGGGCCACGGGGCTACTGAAGCTTTCTTT TRBJ1-1 - - TRBV3-1/TRBV3-2
CASSLVGQPYEQYF TGTGCCAGCAGCTTGGTAGGTCAACCCTACGAGCAGTACTTC TRBJ2-7 - - TRBV5-4
CASTLGQGPGELFF TGTGCCAGCACTTTGGGACAGGGGCCCGGGGAGCTGTTTTTT TRBJ2-2 TRBD1 once TRBV6-9
CASSLGTVNTEAFF TGTGCCAGCAGCCTTGGGACAGTGAACACTGAAGCTTTCTTT TRBJ1-1 TRBD1 - TRBV3-1/TRBV3-2
CASGSSRGGGRYNEQFF TGTGCCAGCGGCTCTAGCCGGGGCGGGGGTCGGTACAATGAGCAGTTCTTC TRBJ2-1 TRBD2 - TRBV28
CASSSPGGGLHGYTF TGTGCCAGCAGTTCCCCGGGAGGGGGCTTGCATGGCTACACCTTC TRBJ1-2 TRBD1 - TRBV27
CASSLALRTGGDEQYF TGCGCCAGCAGCTTGGCCTTAAGGACAGGGGGGGACGAGCAGTACTTC TRBJ2-7 TRBD1 - TRBV5-1
CASKGSLGGWEQYF TGTGCCAGCAAGGGGAGCCTCGGGGGATGGGAGCAGTACTTC TRBJ2-7 - - TRBV6-5
CASSLDSPNQPQHF TGTGCCAGCAGTTTGGACAGCCCGAATCAGCCCCAGCATTTT TRBJ1-5 - - TRBV6-5